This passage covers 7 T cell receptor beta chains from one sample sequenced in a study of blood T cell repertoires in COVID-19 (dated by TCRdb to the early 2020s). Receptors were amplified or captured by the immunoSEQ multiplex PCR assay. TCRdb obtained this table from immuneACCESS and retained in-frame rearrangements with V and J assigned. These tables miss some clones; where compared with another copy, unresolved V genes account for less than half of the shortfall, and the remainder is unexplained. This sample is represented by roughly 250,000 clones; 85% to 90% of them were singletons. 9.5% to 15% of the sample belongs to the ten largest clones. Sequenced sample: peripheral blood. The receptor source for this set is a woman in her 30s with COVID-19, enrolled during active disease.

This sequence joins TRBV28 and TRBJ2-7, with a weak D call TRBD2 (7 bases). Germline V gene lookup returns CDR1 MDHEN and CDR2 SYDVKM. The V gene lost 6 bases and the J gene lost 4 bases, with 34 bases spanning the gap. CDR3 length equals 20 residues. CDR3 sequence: CASSTPLGGLRGGFRYEQYF. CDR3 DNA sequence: TGTGCCAGCAGCACCCCGCTGGGGGGACTAAGAGGGGGTTTCCGGTACGAGCAGTACTTC. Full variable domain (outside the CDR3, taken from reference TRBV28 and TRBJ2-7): DVKVTQSSRYLVKRTGEKVFLECVQDMDHENMFWYRQDPGLGLRLIYFSYDVKMKEKGDIPEGYSVSREKKERFSLILESASTNQTSMYLCASSTPLGGLRGGFRYEQYFGPGTRLTVT.

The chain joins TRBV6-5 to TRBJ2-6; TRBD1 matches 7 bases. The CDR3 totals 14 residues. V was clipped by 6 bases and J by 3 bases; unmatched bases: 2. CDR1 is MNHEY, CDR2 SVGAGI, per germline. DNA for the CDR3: TGTGCCAGCAGGGCAGGGGGTGGGGCCAACGTCCTGACTTTC. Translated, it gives CASRAGGGANVLTF.

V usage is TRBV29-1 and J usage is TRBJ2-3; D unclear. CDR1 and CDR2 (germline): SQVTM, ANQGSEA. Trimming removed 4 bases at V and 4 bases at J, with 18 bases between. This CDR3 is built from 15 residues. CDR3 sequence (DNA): TGCAGCGTTGTCCCCCCTGACTCCACCCCAGATACGCAGTATTTT. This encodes CSVVPPDSTPDTQYF.

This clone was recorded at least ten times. CDR3 loop: CASSISVAVSYEQYF. The DNA of the CDR3 is TGTGCCAGTAGTATCTCGGTAGCGGTCTCCTACGAGCAGTACTTC. This chain uses TRBV19 with TRBJ2-7; D possibly corresponds to TRBD2 (6 bases). V shed 3 bases and J shed 0 bases, with 12 bases lying between them. Per the germline V gene, CDR1 is LNHDA and CDR2 is SQIVND (reference sequence). The CDR3 length is 15 residues.

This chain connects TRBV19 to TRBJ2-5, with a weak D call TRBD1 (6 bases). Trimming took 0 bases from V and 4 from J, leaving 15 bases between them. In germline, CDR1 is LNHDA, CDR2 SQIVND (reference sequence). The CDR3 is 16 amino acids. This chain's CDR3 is CASSIDSSRGRETQYF. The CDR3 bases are TGTGCCAGTAGTATAGATTCGTCCAGGGGCAGAGAGACCCAGTACTTC.

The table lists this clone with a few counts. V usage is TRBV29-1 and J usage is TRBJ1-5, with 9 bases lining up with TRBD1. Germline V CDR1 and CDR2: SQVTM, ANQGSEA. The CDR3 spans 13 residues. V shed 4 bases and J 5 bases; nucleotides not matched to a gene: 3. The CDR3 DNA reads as TGCAGCGTTGGACAGGGGGACCATCAGCCCCAGCATTTT. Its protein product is CSVGQGDHQPQHF.

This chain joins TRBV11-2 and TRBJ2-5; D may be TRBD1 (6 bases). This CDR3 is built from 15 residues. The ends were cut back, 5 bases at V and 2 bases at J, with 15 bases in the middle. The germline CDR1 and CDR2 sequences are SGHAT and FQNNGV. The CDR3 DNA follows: TGTGCCAGCAGCGCGAGCGGTGACAGGCAAGAGACCCAGTACTTC. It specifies CASSASGDRQETQYF.